These T cell receptor beta chains were read from a single sample in a study of cytomegalovirus exposure and HLA in healthy donors. Here immunoSEQ multiplex PCR was the method, and the copy in TCRdb shows in-frame clones only, minus some. The sample has tens of thousands of clones, approximately 94% seen once; the top ten hold roughly 4.4%. Sequencing was performed on PBMCs. The receptors here all came from a man between 18 and 29 years old in good health and CMV-seropositive. The CDR3 runs from the conserved cysteine through the conserved F or W. The D gene is left open where the match is weak. The listing skips clone size in some rows; elsewhere it reads once, few, many or a size class.

clone size: .; V gene: TRBV6-1; J gene: TRBJ2-7; D gene: TRBD2; CDR3 protein: CASSVGPSGGSSYEQYF; CDR3 DNA: TGTGCCAGCAGTGTGGGTCCTAGCGGGGGGTCCTCCTACGAGCAGTACTTC
clone size: once; V gene: TRBV4-2; J gene: TRBJ2-7; D gene: TRBD2; CDR3 protein: CASSQVIAGGYEQYF; CDR3 DNA: TGTGCCAGCAGCCAAGTCATAGCGGGAGGGTACGAGCAGTACTTC
clone size: .; V gene: TRBV9; J gene: TRBJ2-1; D gene: .; CDR3 protein: CASSPQAWDYNEQFF; CDR3 DNA: TGTGCCAGCAGCCCACAGGCATGGGACTACAATGAGCAGTTCTTC
clone size: .; V gene: TRBV7-9; J gene: TRBJ2-7; D gene: .; CDR3 protein: CASSPPGSEQYF; CDR3 DNA: TGTGCCAGCAGCCCCCCCGGGTCCGAGCAGTACTTC
clone size: once; V gene: TRBV28; J gene: TRBJ1-2; D gene: TRBD1; CDR3 protein: CASSSGTGRSNYGYTF; CDR3 DNA: TGTGCCAGCAGTTCCGGGACAGGCAGATCTAACTATGGCTACACCTTC
clone size: .; V gene: TRBV7-9; J gene: TRBJ2-1; D gene: .; CDR3 protein: CASSPIASYNEQFF; CDR3 DNA: TGTGCCAGCAGTCCGATAGCCTCCTACAATGAGCAGTTCTTC
clone size: .; V gene: TRBV11-3; J gene: TRBJ2-5; D gene: .; CDR3 protein: CASSLGTGTPETQYF; CDR3 DNA: TGTGCCAGCAGCTTAGGTACCGGGACTCCGGAGACCCAGTACTTC
clone size: .; V gene: TRBV2; J gene: TRBJ1-5; D gene: .; CDR3 protein: CASSVGGLGNQPQHF; CDR3 DNA: TGTGCCAGCAGTGTCGGAGGGTTAGGCAATCAGCCCCAGCATTTT
clone size: .; V gene: TRBV7-6; J gene: TRBJ1-4; D gene: TRBD1; CDR3 protein: CASSVGQGADEKLFF; CDR3 DNA: TGTGCCAGCAGCGTCGGACAGGGGGCGGATGAAAAACTGTTTTTT
clone size: .; V gene: TRBV11-2; J gene: TRBJ1-1; D gene: .; CDR3 protein: CASSLDPSGEAFF; CDR3 DNA: TGTGCCAGCAGCTTAGATCCATCAGGGGAAGCTTTCTTT
clone size: .; V gene: TRBV11-2; J gene: TRBJ2-1; D gene: TRBD2; CDR3 protein: CASSFGSGVSYNEQFF; CDR3 DNA: TGTGCCAGCAGTTTTGGAAGCGGGGTCTCCTACAATGAGCAGTTCTTC
clone size: .; V gene: TRBV30; J gene: TRBJ2-1; D gene: .; CDR3 protein: CAWSERNSYNEQFF; CDR3 DNA: TGTGCCTGGAGTGAGCGGAACTCCTACAATGAGCAGTTCTTC
clone size: .; V gene: TRBV10-1; J gene: TRBJ2-3; D gene: TRBD2; CDR3 protein: CASSPGLAGGTDTQYF; CDR3 DNA: TGCGCCAGCAGCCCTGGACTAGCGGGCGGCACAGATACGCAGTATTTT
clone size: .; V gene: TRBV4-1; J gene: TRBJ2-3; D gene: TRBD1; CDR3 protein: CASSPAPGQGLEDTQYF; CDR3 DNA: TGCGCCAGCAGCCCAGCCCCGGGACAGGGGTTAGAAGATACGCAGTATTTT
clone size: once; V gene: TRBV27; J gene: TRBJ1-6; D gene: TRBD1; CDR3 protein: CASSISDRASYNSPLHF; CDR3 DNA: TGTGCCAGCAGTATATCGGACAGGGCGTCCTATAATTCACCCCTCCACTTT
clone size: .; V gene: TRBV4-1; J gene: TRBJ2-7; D gene: .; CDR3 protein: CASSQGDWGESYEQYF; CDR3 DNA: TGCGCCAGCAGCCAAGGCGATTGGGGGGAAAGCTACGAGCAGTACTTC
clone size: once; V gene: TRBV7-3; J gene: TRBJ2-1; D gene: .; CDR3 protein: CASSLTGGSYNEQFF; CDR3 DNA: TGTGCCAGCAGCTTAACAGGGGGCTCCTACAATGAGCAGTTCTTC
clone size: .; V gene: TRBV7-2; J gene: TRBJ2-2; D gene: TRBD1; CDR3 protein: CASSGDRPPMTGELFF; CDR3 DNA: TGTGCCAGCAGCGGGGACAGACCCCCGATGACCGGGGAGCTGTTTTTT
clone size: .; V gene: TRBV6-6; J gene: TRBJ2-7; D gene: TRBD2; CDR3 protein: CASSYLAGVRDEQYF; CDR3 DNA: TGTGCCAGCAGTTACCTAGCGGGAGTTCGGGACGAGCAGTACTTC
clone size: .; V gene: TRBV19; J gene: TRBJ1-1; D gene: TRBD1; CDR3 protein: CATWTGENTEAFF; CDR3 DNA: TGTGCCACCTGGACAGGGGAGAACACTGAAGCTTTCTTT
clone size: few; V gene: TRBV9; J gene: TRBJ1-3; D gene: .; CDR3 protein: CASSGPGTRGNTIYF; CDR3 DNA: TGTGCCAGCAGCGGCCCCGGGACACGCGGAAACACCATATATTTT
clone size: .; V gene: TRBV14; J gene: TRBJ2-7; D gene: TRBD1; CDR3 protein: CASSQGTGFYEQYF; CDR3 DNA: TGTGCCAGCAGCCAAGGGACAGGGTTTTACGAGCAGTACTTC
clone size: .; V gene: TRBV7-8; J gene: TRBJ1-5; D gene: TRBD1; CDR3 protein: CASSPTLDRRYQPQHF; CDR3 DNA: TGTGCCAGCAGCCCAACCTTGGACAGGCGGTATCAGCCCCAGCATTTT
clone size: .; V gene: TRBV18; J gene: TRBJ2-3; D gene: .; CDR3 protein: CASSLGAGTPSTDTQYF; CDR3 DNA: TGTGCCAGCTCACTAGGGGCGGGGACCCCTAGCACAGATACGCAGTATTTT
clone size: .; V gene: TRBV14; J gene: TRBJ2-2; D gene: TRBD1; CDR3 protein: CASSQVSTGDGELFF; CDR3 DNA: TGTGCCAGCAGCCAAGTGTCCACAGGGGATGGGGAGCTGTTTTTT
clone size: .; V gene: TRBV28; J gene: TRBJ1-5; D gene: .; CDR3 protein: CSEQGGWRQPQHF; CDR3 DNA: TGTTCAGAACAGGGTGGCTGGAGACAGCCCCAGCATTTT
clone size: once; V gene: TRBV7-6; J gene: TRBJ2-7; D gene: TRBD2; CDR3 protein: CASSSLTSGNSYEQYF; CDR3 DNA: TGTGCCAGCAGCTCATTGACTAGCGGTAACTCCTACGAGCAGTACTTC
clone size: .; V gene: TRBV5-4; J gene: TRBJ2-3; D gene: TRBD1; CDR3 protein: CASSLFSGQGDTQYF; CDR3 DNA: TGTGCCAGCAGCTTGTTTTCGGGACAGGGAGATACGCAGTATTTT
clone size: once; V gene: TRBV7-8; J gene: TRBJ2-1; D gene: TRBD2; CDR3 protein: CASSLSFMGLATGDVFF; CDR3 DNA: TGTGCCAGCAGCTTATCTTTTATGGGACTAGCGACTGGAGATGTTTTCTTC
clone size: .; V gene: TRBV6-1; J gene: TRBJ1-1; D gene: .; CDR3 protein: CASSVIRDEAFF; CDR3 DNA: TGTGCCAGCAGTGTGATCCGGGATGAAGCTTTCTTT
clone size: .; V gene: TRBV11-2; J gene: TRBJ1-4; D gene: .; CDR3 protein: CASSFNVRTGEKLFF; CDR3 DNA: TGTGCCAGCAGCTTTAATGTCAGGACTGGTGAAAAACTGTTTTTT
clone size: .; V gene: TRBV7-9; J gene: TRBJ1-1; D gene: .; CDR3 protein: CASSLLMNTEAFF; CDR3 DNA: TGTGCCAGCAGCTTACTTATGAACACTGAAGCTTTCTTT
clone size: .; V gene: TRBV10-3; J gene: TRBJ2-5; D gene: TRBD2; CDR3 protein: CAISPSGGAWQQETQYF; CDR3 DNA: TGTGCCATCAGTCCTAGCGGGGGGGCTTGGCAACAAGAGACCCAGTACTTC
clone size: .; V gene: TRBV13; J gene: TRBJ1-2; D gene: TRBD1; CDR3 protein: CASSFGQGVYGYTF; CDR3 DNA: TGTGCCAGCAGCTTTGGACAGGGTGTCTATGGCTACACCTTC
clone size: few; V gene: TRBV30; J gene: TRBJ2-1; D gene: TRBD2; CDR3 protein: CAWTRGGSYNEQFF; CDR3 DNA: TGTGCCTGGACCCGGGGGGGCTCCTACAATGAGCAGTTCTTC
clone size: .; V gene: TRBV5-8; J gene: TRBJ2-3; D gene: TRBD2; CDR3 protein: CASSWRTNGGDTQYF; CDR3 DNA: TGTGCCAGCAGCTGGAGGACTAACGGGGGGGATACGCAGTATTTT
clone size: .; V gene: TRBV28; J gene: TRBJ1-5; D gene: .; CDR3 protein: CASSRYSNQPQHF; CDR3 DNA: TGTGCCAGCAGCAGATATAGCAATCAGCCCCAGCATTTT
clone size: .; V gene: TRBV12-5; J gene: TRBJ2-5; D gene: .; CDR3 protein: CASGFPQGAGHQETQYF; CDR3 DNA: TGTGCTAGTGGTTTTCCACAAGGGGCAGGACATCAAGAGACCCAGTACTTC
clone size: .; V gene: TRBV4-1; J gene: TRBJ1-1; D gene: TRBD1; CDR3 protein: CASSHPQGGVSEAFF; CDR3 DNA: TGCGCCAGCAGCCATCCACAGGGGGGAGTTTCTGAAGCTTTCTTT
clone size: .; V gene: TRBV12-5; J gene: TRBJ2-7; D gene: TRBD1; CDR3 protein: CASATPDRVRYEQYF; CDR3 DNA: TGTGCTAGTGCAACTCCGGACAGGGTTCGCTACGAGCAGTACTTC
clone size: .; V gene: TRBV4-2; J gene: TRBJ2-2; D gene: .; CDR3 protein: CASSREGVNTGELFF; CDR3 DNA: TGTGCCAGCAGCCGGGAGGGGGTCAACACCGGGGAGCTGTTTTTT
clone size: .; V gene: TRBV30; J gene: TRBJ1-2; D gene: .; CDR3 protein: CAWKGDYGYTF; CDR3 DNA: TGTGCCTGGAAAGGGGACTATGGCTACACCTTC
clone size: .; V gene: TRBV14; J gene: TRBJ1-4; D gene: .; CDR3 protein: CASSQALGNRAATNEKLFF; CDR3 DNA: TGTGCCAGCAGCCAAGCGTTGGGGAACAGGGCGGCAACTAATGAAAAACTGTTTTTT
clone size: .; V gene: TRBV7-6; J gene: TRBJ2-1; D gene: TRBD2; CDR3 protein: CASSFFSGSGNEQFF; CDR3 DNA: TGTGCCAGCAGCTTCTTCAGCGGGAGCGGCAATGAGCAGTTCTTC
clone size: .; V gene: TRBV2; J gene: TRBJ1-2; D gene: .; CDR3 protein: CASSAQGNYGYTF; CDR3 DNA: TGTGCCAGCAGTGCACAGGGAAACTATGGCTACACCTTC
clone size: .; V gene: TRBV5-1; J gene: TRBJ2-1; D gene: .; CDR3 protein: CASKRDSYNEQFF; CDR3 DNA: TGCGCCAGCAAGAGGGATTCCTACAATGAGCAGTTCTTC
clone size: .; V gene: TRBV6-5; J gene: TRBJ1-2; D gene: TRBD1; CDR3 protein: CASSRTGTNYGYTF; CDR3 DNA: TGTGCCAGCAGTAGGACAGGGACTAACTATGGCTACACCTTC